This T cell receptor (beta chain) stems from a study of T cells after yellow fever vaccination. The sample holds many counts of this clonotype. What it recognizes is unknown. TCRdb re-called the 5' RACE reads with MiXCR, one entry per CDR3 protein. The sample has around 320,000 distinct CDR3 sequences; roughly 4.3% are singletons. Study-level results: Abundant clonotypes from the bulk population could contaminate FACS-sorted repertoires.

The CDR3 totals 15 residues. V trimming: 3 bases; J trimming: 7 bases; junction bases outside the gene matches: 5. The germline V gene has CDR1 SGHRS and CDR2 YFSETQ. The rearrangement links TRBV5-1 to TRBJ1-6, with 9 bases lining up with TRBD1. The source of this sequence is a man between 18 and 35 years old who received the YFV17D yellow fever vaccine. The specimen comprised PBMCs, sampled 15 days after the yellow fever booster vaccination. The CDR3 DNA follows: TGCGCCAGCAGCTCAGGGACAGGGTCAAATTCACCCCTCCACTTT. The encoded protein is CASSSGTGSNSPLHF.